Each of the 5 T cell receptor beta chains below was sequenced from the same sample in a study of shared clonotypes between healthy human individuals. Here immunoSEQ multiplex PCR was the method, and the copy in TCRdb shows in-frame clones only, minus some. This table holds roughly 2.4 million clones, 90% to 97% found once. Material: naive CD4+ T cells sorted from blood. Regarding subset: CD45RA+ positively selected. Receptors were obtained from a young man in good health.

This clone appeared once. The CDR3 reads CASSLSGANVLTF. The DNA for the CDR3 is TGTGCCAGTAGCCTCTCTGGGGCCAACGTCCTGACTTTC. V gene TRBV19 combines with J gene TRBJ2-6; D not certain. Per germline, CDR1 LNHDA and CDR2 SQIVND (reference sequence). With 6 bases removed from V and 0 bases from J, the gap between germline ends came to 3 bases. CDR3 length: 13 amino acids.

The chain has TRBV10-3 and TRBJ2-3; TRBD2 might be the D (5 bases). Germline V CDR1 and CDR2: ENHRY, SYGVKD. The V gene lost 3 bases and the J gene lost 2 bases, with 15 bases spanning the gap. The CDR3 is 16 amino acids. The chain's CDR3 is CAISDPDTSFTDTQYF. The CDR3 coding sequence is TGTGCCATCAGTGACCCGGATACTAGTTTCACAGATACGCAGTATTTT.

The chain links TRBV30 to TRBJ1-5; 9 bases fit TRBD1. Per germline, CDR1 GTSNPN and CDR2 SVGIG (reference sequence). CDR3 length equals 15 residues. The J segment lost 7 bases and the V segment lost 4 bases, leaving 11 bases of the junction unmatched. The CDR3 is CAWTLGQGRGQPQHF. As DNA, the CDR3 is TGTGCCTGGACCCTGGGACAGGGCCGGGGACAGCCCCAGCATTTT.

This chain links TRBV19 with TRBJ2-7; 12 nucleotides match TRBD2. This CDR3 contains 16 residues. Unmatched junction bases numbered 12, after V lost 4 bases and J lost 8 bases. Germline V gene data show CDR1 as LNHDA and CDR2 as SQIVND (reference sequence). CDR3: CASSTPPTSGRNKQYF. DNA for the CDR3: TGTGCCAGTAGTACCCCCCCCACTAGCGGGAGGAACAAGCAGTACTTC.

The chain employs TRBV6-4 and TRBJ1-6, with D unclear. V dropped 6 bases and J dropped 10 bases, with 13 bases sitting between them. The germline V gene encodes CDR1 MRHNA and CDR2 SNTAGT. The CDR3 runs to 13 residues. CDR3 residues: CASRVGSGSPLHF. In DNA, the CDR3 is TGTGCCAGCAGGGTGGGTTCAGGATCACCCCTCCACTTT.